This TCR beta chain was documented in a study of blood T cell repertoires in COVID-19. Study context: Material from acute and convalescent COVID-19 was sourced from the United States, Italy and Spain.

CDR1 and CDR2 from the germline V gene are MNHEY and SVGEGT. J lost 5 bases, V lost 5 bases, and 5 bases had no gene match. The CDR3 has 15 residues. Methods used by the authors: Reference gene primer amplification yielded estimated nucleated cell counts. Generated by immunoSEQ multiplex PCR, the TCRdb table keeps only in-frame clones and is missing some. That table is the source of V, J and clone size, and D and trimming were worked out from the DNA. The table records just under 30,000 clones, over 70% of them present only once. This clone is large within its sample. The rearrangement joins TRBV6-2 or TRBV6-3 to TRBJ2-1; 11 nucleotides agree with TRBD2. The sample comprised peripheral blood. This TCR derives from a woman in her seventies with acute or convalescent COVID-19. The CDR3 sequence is CASSATSGGNNEQFF. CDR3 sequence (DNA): TGTGCCAGCAGTGCAACTAGCGGGGGAAACAATGAGCAGTTCTTC.